The sequence of this T cell receptor beta chain was determined in a study of cytomegalovirus exposure and HLA in healthy donors. 13 Jbeta primers and 60 Vbeta primers were used for the PCR. TCRdb's table, derived via immunoSEQ multiplex PCR, lists solely in-frame clones and lacks some. The table lists around 100,000 clones, around two thirds of them singletons, with about 3.8% in the top ten. Germline lookup yields CDR1 SGHRS and CDR2 YFSETQ. V lost 4 bases to trimming and J lost 5 bases; unmatched junction nucleotides: 8. There are 14 residues in the CDR3. J is TRBJ2-7 and V is TRBV5-1, with TRBD2 matching 8 bases. The sample comprised PBMCs. This receptor was taken from a man aged 25 to 45 in good health and CMV-seropositive. The CDR3, as DNA: TGCGCCAGCAGCGACGACCCGGGGGGGAACGAGCAGTACTTC. Its protein product is CASSDDPGGNEQYF.